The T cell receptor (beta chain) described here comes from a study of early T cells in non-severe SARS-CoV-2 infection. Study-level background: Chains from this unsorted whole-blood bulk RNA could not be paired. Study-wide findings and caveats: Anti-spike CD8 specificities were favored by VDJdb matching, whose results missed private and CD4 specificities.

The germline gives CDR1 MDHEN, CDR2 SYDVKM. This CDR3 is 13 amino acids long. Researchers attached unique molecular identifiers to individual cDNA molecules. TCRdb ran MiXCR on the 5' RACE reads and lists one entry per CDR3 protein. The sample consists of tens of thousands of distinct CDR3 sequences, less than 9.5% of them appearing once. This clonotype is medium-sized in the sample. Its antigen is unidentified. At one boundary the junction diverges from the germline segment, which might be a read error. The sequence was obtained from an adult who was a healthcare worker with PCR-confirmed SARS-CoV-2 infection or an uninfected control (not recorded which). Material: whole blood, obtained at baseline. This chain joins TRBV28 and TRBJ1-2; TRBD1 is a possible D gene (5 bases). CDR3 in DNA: TGTGCCAGCAGTTTACCCCAACCGGGACCGGCGGATTTC. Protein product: CASSLPQPGPADF.